A selection of T cell receptor beta chains follows, all from one sample in a study of CD8+ T cells in alopecia areata. Measured with immunoSEQ multiplex PCR; TCRdb has only the in-frame clones, and not every one. The data show over 150,000 clones, about three fifths seen once. The specimen comprised CD8+ T cells sorted from blood, sampled at week 24, from a patient treated with tofacitinib. Receptors originate from a human donor with alopecia areata. The CDR3 runs from the conserved cysteine through the conserved F or W. The order of the fields is V gene, J gene, D gene, clone size, CDR3 DNA, CDR3 protein. The D gene is left open where the match is weak. Part of the rows lack a size; the others show once, few, many or a class for expanded clones.

>TRBV12-5|TRBJ2-7|NA|NA
TGTGCTAGTGGCCTAGGGGTCTACGAGCAGTACTTC
CASGLGVYEQYF
>TRBV29-1|TRBJ2-5|TRBD1|few
TGCAGCATTTGGAAACGGGACAGTCAAGAGACCCAGTACTTC
CSIWKRDSQETQYF
>TRBV7-9|TRBJ2-5|NA|few
TGTGCCAGCAGCTTAGTCTCGCCCCTGGGGGAGACCCAGTACTTC
CASSLVSPLGETQYF
>TRBV2|TRBJ1-2|NA|once
TGTGCCAGCAGTCCTTTGGGGTCCCTCCCCTATGGCTACACCTTC
CASSPLGSLPYGYTF
>TRBV30|TRBJ2-7|NA|NA
TGTGCCTGGAGACAGGCTAACCCCTACGAGCAGTACTTC
CAWRQANPYEQYF
>TRBV7-2|TRBJ2-5|NA|NA
TGTGCCAGCAGCTTAGGTCCTATCCGGCGGGCCCAGTACTTC
CASSLGPIRRAQYF
>TRBV13|TRBJ2-1|NA|NA
TGTGCCAGCAGCTTAGACAGCTTAGGGCACTACAATGAGCAGTTCTTC
CASSLDSLGHYNEQFF
>TRBV28|TRBJ2-7|NA|few
TGTGCCAGCAGCCGATCCTACGAGCAGTACTTC
CASSRSYEQYF
>TRBV10-3|TRBJ2-1|TRBD1|few
TGTGCCATCAGTGAGTCGAGGGGGCGGGATGAGCAGTTCTTC
CAISESRGRDEQFF
>TRBV5-1|TRBJ2-1|NA|NA
TGCGCCAGCAGCCTCGGGGTTGGTGAGCAGTTCTTC
CASSLGVGEQFF
>TRBV5-1|TRBJ2-7|NA|NA
TGCGCCAGCAGCTTGGACCCCGGGCAGCTGGACCCTTACGAGCAGTACTTC
CASSLDPGQLDPYEQYF
>TRBV5-1|TRBJ2-5|NA|once
TGCGCCAGCAGCTTGTATCAGGGAGGTGAGACCCAGTACTTC
CASSLYQGGETQYF
>TRBV27|TRBJ2-7|NA|NA
TGTGCCAGCAGCCACTCCCGCCGGGAGCAGTACTTC
CASSHSRREQYF
>TRBV2|TRBJ1-6|NA|NA
TGTGCCAGCAGTGAACGGCAGCCTAATTCACCCCTCCACTTT
CASSERQPNSPLHF
>TRBV5-6|TRBJ2-1|TRBD1|NA
TGTGCCAGCAGCCGCTGGACAGGGGAAGGGGAGACCTACAATGAGCAGTTCTTC
CASSRWTGEGETYNEQFF
>TRBV12-5|TRBJ2-1|TRBD2|NA
TGTGCTAGTGGTTTAATCCCACTAGCGGGGGGACGGAATGAGCAGTTCTTC
CASGLIPLAGGRNEQFF
>TRBV5-4|TRBJ2-5|NA|NA
TGTGCCAGCAGCCCGGGACGGTATCAAGAGACCCAGTACTTC
CASSPGRYQETQYF
>TRBV11-2|TRBJ1-2|NA|few
TGTGCCAGCAGCTTAGGCAGGGGCCTCTATGGCTACACCTTC
CASSLGRGLYGYTF
>TRBV7-9|TRBJ2-5|TRBD1|NA
TGTGCCAGCAGGGGGATGGGGGACAGGGTTCCCACCCAGTACTTC
CASRGMGDRVPTQYF
>TRBV29-1|TRBJ2-7|NA|once
TGCAGTGGTATTTTAGACTACCCCTACTACGAGCAGTACTTC
CSGILDYPYYEQYF
>TRBV9|TRBJ1-2|TRBD1|many
TGTGCCAGCAGCGTAGATGTTAGTGAGGGGGCTTATGGCTACACCTTC
CASSVDVSEGAYGYTF
>TRBV30|TRBJ2-7|TRBD2|few
TGTGCCTGGAGTCCCGAGTCAAGCGGGGGGGCCTACGAGCAGTACTTC
CAWSPESSGGAYEQYF
>TRBV27|TRBJ2-3|TRBD2|once
TGTGCCACAGCCGAGTCTAGCGGGGGGACAGATACGCAGTATTTT
CATAESSGGTDTQYF
>TRBV27|TRBJ2-1|TRBD1|NA
TGTGCCAGCAGTGTATCACAGGGGGCGAGTCCGTTCTTC
CASSVSQGASPFF
>TRBV13|TRBJ1-5|NA|NA
TGTGCCAGCAGCGCCGGGAATAGGGGTTATCAGCCCCAGCATTTT
CASSAGNRGYQPQHF
>TRBV12-5|TRBJ2-6|TRBD1|NA
TGTGCTAGTGCCGGGGACAGGGCTTTCATTTCTGGGGCCAACGTCCTGACTTTC
CASAGDRAFISGANVLTF
>TRBV12-5|TRBJ1-1|NA|few
TGTGCTAGTGGTCAGGGGTGGAATGAAGCTTTCTTT
CASGQGWNEAFF
>TRBV5-1|TRBJ2-7|NA|NA
TGCGCCAGCAGCCACGGGGGAACCTACGAGCAGTACTTC
CASSHGGTYEQYF
>TRBV5-1|TRBJ2-4|NA|NA
TGCGCCAGCAGCTATAGGGGCCCCCGGAACATTCAGTACTTC
CASSYRGPRNIQYF
>TRBV11-2|TRBJ2-7|NA|NA
TGTGCCAGCAGCTTAGATCCAGTGGGGGAGCAGTACTTC
CASSLDPVGEQYF
>TRBV7-2|TRBJ2-3|NA|NA
TGTGCCAGCAGCTTAGACCGGGGGGCGGCAGATACGCAGTATTTT
CASSLDRGAADTQYF
>TRBV29-1|TRBJ2-7|NA|NA
TGCAGCGTTGAAGACAGGACTGGGTACGAGCAGTACTTC
CSVEDRTGYEQYF
>TRBV7-8|TRBJ2-5|NA|NA
TGTGCCAGCAGCTCAGAAGAGACCCAGTACTTC
CASSSEETQYF
>TRBV4-1|TRBJ1-1|NA|few
TGCGCCAGCAGCCAAGATCAGGGTAGTACTGAAGCTTTCTTT
CASSQDQGSTEAFF
>TRBV13|TRBJ2-7|TRBD2|few
TGTGCCAGCAGCTTAGGACTAGCGGATTACTACGAGCAGTACTTC
CASSLGLADYYEQYF
>TRBV5-1|TRBJ2-7|NA|NA
TGCGCCAGCAGCAACGGCTACGAGCAGTACTTC
CASSNGYEQYF
>TRBV29-1|TRBJ1-1|NA|NA
TGCAGCGTTGTGTTTAGGGGCACTGAAGCTTTCTTT
CSVVFRGTEAFF
>TRBV2|TRBJ1-5|NA|NA
TGTGCCAGCAGTGATAGGGTCTGGGGCCATTTT
CASSDRVWGHF
>TRBV2|TRBJ2-5|NA|NA
TGTGCCAGCAGTGACTATGGAAACACCCAAGAGACCCAGTACTTC
CASSDYGNTQETQYF
>TRBV10-3|TRBJ2-3|TRBD1|once
TGTGCCATCTCCCGCGAGCCAGGGGGCGAATCAGATACGCAGTATTTT
CAISREPGGESDTQYF
>TRBV5-1|TRBJ1-2|NA|once
TGCGCCAGCAGGGTGGAGGGGACAACGAACTATGGCTACACCTTC
CASRVEGTTNYGYTF
>TRBV13|TRBJ2-3|TRBD1|NA
TGTGCCAGCAGCTTACGTACAGGGGACACAGATACGCAGTATTTT
CASSLRTGDTDTQYF
>TRBV9|TRBJ2-3|NA|NA
TGTGCCAGCAGCGTTTTGCGGGGCAAAAGCACAGATACGCAGTATTTT
CASSVLRGKSTDTQYF
>TRBV9|TRBJ2-2|TRBD2|once
TGTGCCAGCAGCGTAGAGGGGAGGGTCGGGGAGCTGTTTTTT
CASSVEGRVGELFF
>TRBV27|TRBJ1-1|TRBD1|NA
TGTGCCAGCAGTCAAAAGGGACAGACTGAAGCTTTCTTT
CASSQKGQTEAFF
>TRBV30|TRBJ2-7|NA|NA
TGTGCCTGGAGTTTAAACTACGAGCAGTACTTC
CAWSLNYEQYF
>TRBV7-9|TRBJ1-3|NA|NA
TGTGCCAGCAGCTTACCGATAGCAGGGGTTACTGGAAACACCATATATTTT
CASSLPIAGVTGNTIYF
>TRBV9|TRBJ1-1|TRBD1|NA
TGTGCCAGCAGCGTAGAACAGGGGGCTGCTGAAGCTTTCTTT
CASSVEQGAAEAFF
>TRBV27|TRBJ2-7|TRBD1|NA
TGTGCCAGCAGTTTAGGGACAGGGGGTTCCGAGCAGTACTTC
CASSLGTGGSEQYF
>TRBV13|TRBJ2-7|NA|NA
TGTGCCAGCAGCTTAAGACCGTTACCCCACGAGCAGTACTTC
CASSLRPLPHEQYF
>TRBV29-1|TRBJ2-7|TRBD1|NA
TGCAGCGCCGCCGGGACAGGGCAACTCGAGCAGTACTTC
CSAAGTGQLEQYF